This TCR beta chain was sequenced for a study of radiotherapy plus CTLA-4 blockade in lung cancer. Looking at the study overall: In around 17% of patients, objective responses were seen; around 34% had disease control.

This CDR3 contains 17 residues. V was pared by 6 bases and J by 2 bases, with 21 bases between. The V gene's germline CDR1 is SGDLS and CDR2 YYNGEE. Sequencing used immunoSEQ multiplex PCR; TCRdb keeps in-frame clones, though not all of them. The data contain about 60,000 clones, 77% of them seen just once; the ten biggest clones take up almost 4%. Chemo-refractory metastatic non-small-cell lung cancer patients were treated with focal radiation plus CTLA-4 blockade with ipilimumab. This chain joins TRBV9 and TRBJ2-1, with a tentative D call TRBD2 (7 bases). Sequences were derived from peripheral blood, sampled from a patient treated with radiotherapy plus ipilimumab. The source is a human donor with non-small cell lung cancer who had a partial response to radiotherapy plus ipilimumab. CDR3 protein: CASTRGATGATYNEQFF. CDR3 bases: TGTGCCAGCACCCGGGGGGCGACAGGAGCTACCTACAATGAGCAGTTCTTC.